Following are 7 T cell receptor beta chains from one sample sequenced in a study of blood T cell repertoires in COVID-19. The method was immunoSEQ multiplex PCR; TCRdb's version includes in-frame clones alone and lacks a portion of them. The sample has about 96,000 clones; 70% to 85% are singletons. The sequencing sample was made of peripheral blood. The receptor source for this set is a woman aged 55-70 years with acute or convalescent COVID-19.

The chain uses TRBV5-1 and TRBJ2-3; D unclear. The CDR3 is made up of 15 amino acids. CDR1 is SGHRS, CDR2 YFSETQ, per germline. V lost 0 bases, J lost 1 base, and 9 bases lay in between. CDR3 residues: CASSLDYQGTDTQYF. The CDR3 DNA reads TGCGCCAGCAGCTTGGACTACCAAGGCACAGATACGCAGTATTTT.

DNA of the CDR3: TGTGCCAGTAGGGGGACTATGAATTCACCCCTCCACTTT. Translated: CASRGTMNSPLHF. The V gene is TRBV19, the J gene TRBJ1-6; TRBD1 is a possible D gene (5 bases). V was trimmed by 6 bases and J by 7 bases, leaving 10 bases between them. The CDR3 runs to 13 residues. CDR1 is LNHDA, CDR2 SQIVND, per germline (reference sequence).

The count of this clone is one. The V and J genes are TRBV28 and TRBJ1-1; D call uncertain. There are 11 residues in the CDR3. CDR1 is MDHEN, CDR2 SYDVKM, per germline. V lost 5 bases and J 11 bases, leaving 12 bases between the germline ends. This chain's CDR3 is CASSVGRLAFF. DNA of the CDR3: TGTGCCAGCAGTGTTGGGCGCCTGGCTTTCTTT.

The rearrangement joins TRBV6-5 to TRBJ1-6; D perhaps matches TRBD1 (6 bases). Germline assignment: CDR1 MNHEY and CDR2 SVGAGI. Trimming took 2 bases from V and 9 from J, leaving 11 bases between them. This CDR3 contains 14 residues. This CDR3 reads CASSYRDISSPLHF. CDR3 nucleotides: TGTGCCAGCAGTTACCGGGACATCTCTTCACCCCTCCACTTT.

The gene calls are TRBV28 and TRBJ2-7, with a possible D match to TRBD1 (6 bases). Germline V CDR1 and CDR2: MDHEN, SYDVKM. The germline V and J ends were trimmed by 8 bases and 3 bases, with 14 bases remaining between them. This CDR3 contains 13 residues. The CDR3 coding sequence is TGTGCCAGCCTCCAGGGGCGCGTCTACGAGCAGTACTTC. The encoded protein is CASLQGRVYEQYF.

The chain links TRBV4-1 to TRBJ1-4; 8 bases line up with TRBD1. With V trimmed by 3 bases and J by 5 bases, 8 bases remained unmatched. The CDR3 consists of 16 residues. CDR1 is MGHRA and CDR2 is YSYEKL in the germline V gene. The chain's CDR3 is CASSHGRGRLNEKLFF. For the CDR3, the DNA is TGCGCCAGCAGCCATGGCAGGGGGCGGTTGAATGAAAAACTGTTTTTT.

This chain connects TRBV25-1 to TRBJ1-4; D might be TRBD1 (6 bases). Germline-derived CDR1 and CDR2 are MGHDK and SYGVNS. The V end lost 3 bases, the J end lost 5 bases, and 13 bases lay between the germline ends. The CDR3 is 15 amino acids. In DNA, the CDR3 is TGTGCCAGCAGTGAGTTGGACAGAAGAAATGAAAAACTGTTTTTT. It is translated as CASSELDRRNEKLFF.